The clone carrying this TCR beta chain was seen more than once but under ten times. Its antigen is as yet unknown. In germline, CDR1 is LNHNV, CDR2 YYDKDF (reference sequence). This CDR3 is 15 amino acids long. Trimming shortened V by 1 base and J by 5 bases, and 15 bases separated the two germline ends. The data originate from a study of sequential checkpoint blockade in melanoma. About the research overall: Each arm's sequence ended with maintenance nivolumab. Study-wide results and limits: Tumor T-cell fraction and clonality correlated with PD-L1 and CD8+ counts.

Profiling relied on immunoSEQ multiplex PCR, and the TCRdb table lists in-frame clones only, not all of them. The sample has about 2,900 clones, about 30% seen once. Noted treatment: randomized to nivolumab then ipilimumab (arm A) or the reverse (arm B). V usage is TRBV15 and J usage is TRBJ2-7, with D possibly being TRBD2 (5 bases). This sequence originates from a human donor with melanoma. This material consisted of tumor tissue (inferred from file names), taken from a patient given nivolumab and ipilimumab in sequence. The DNA for the CDR3 is TGTGCCACCAGCAGAGGAGGGCGTAAGGAGAACGAGCAGTACGTC. Amino acids: CATSRGGRKENEQYV.